The source of this TCR beta chain is a study of control samples from healthy donors and cancer patients (TCRdb year 2020). The library was generated by the immunoSEQ multiplex PCR assay. TCRdb mirrors the immuneACCESS table, restricted to in-frame sequences. Some clones are absent from its copies; in checked studies, under half trace to an unresolved V gene, and the reason for the others is unknown. Across this sample there are over 75,000 clones, with approximately 86% seen only once. The ten largest clones represent roughly 19% of the sample. Concerning this clone: There is no known antigen for this receptor. Within one base of it there is no much larger clone, and no base qualities were kept.

The trim is 2 bases for V and 4 bases for J, with a gap of 8 bases between the germline ends. The CDR3 spans 13 residues, from the cysteine through the phenylalanine. Here the CDR3 DNA is all that survives: 39 bases in frame from base 1. This TCR came from a young man in good health. The specimen was blood. This sequence uses TRBV12-3 or TRBV12-4 and TRBJ1-1, and TRBD1 may be the D gene, going by 5 matching bases. The nucleotides read TGTGCCAGCAGTTTACGGGGGACCACTGAAGCTTTCTTT. It encodes CASSLRGTTEAFF.